This T cell receptor (beta chain) was captured in a study of blood T cell repertoires in COVID-19. Across the whole study: Both acute and convalescent COVID-19 samples were obtained from the United States, Italy and Spain.

In germline, CDR1 is MDHEN, CDR2 SYDVKM. The V segment lost 5 bases and the J segment 2 bases; nucleotides outside the gene matches: 8. The CDR3 is 16 residues long. Authors' analysis steps: Counts of nucleated cells, estimated from reference gene primer amplification, were obtained. Assay: immunoSEQ multiplex PCR; the TCRdb copy retains only in-frame clones and omits some. The V and J calls and the clone size are those of that table, but D and trimming were determined from the DNA. Here the sample spans some 60,000 clones, about 76% being singletons. This chain links TRBV28 with TRBJ1-1; TRBD1 agrees at 10 bases. The clonotype was recovered from a woman older than 75 with active or convalescent COVID-19. Input material: peripheral blood. As DNA, the CDR3 is TGTGCCAGCAGTCCCCTCGGGACAGGGGATAACACTGAAGCTTTCTTT. Amino acid sequence: CASSPLGTGDNTEAFF.